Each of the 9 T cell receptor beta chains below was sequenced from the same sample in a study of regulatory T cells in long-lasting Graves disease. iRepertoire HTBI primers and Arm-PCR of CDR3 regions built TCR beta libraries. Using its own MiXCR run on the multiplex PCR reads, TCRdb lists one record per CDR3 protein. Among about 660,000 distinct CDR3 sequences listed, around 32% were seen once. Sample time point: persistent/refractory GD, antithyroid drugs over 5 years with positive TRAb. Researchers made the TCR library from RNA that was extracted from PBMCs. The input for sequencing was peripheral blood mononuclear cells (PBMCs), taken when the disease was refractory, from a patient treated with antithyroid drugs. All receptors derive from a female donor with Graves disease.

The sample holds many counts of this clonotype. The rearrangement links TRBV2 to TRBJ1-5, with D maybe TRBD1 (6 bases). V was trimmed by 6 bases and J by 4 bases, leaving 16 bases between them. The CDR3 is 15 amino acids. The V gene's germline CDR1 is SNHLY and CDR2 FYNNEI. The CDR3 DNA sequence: TGTGCCAGCAGGGGACAATTGGTGGGGAATCAGCCCCAGCATTTT. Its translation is CASRGQLVGNQPQHF.

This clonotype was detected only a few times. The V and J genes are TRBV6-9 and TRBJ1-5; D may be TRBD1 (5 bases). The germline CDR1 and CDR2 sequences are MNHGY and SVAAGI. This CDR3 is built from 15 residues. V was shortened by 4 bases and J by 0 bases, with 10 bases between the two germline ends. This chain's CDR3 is CASSWTIYSNQPQHF. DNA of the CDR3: TGTGCCAGCAGTTGGACAATTTATAGCAATCAGCCCCAGCATTTT.

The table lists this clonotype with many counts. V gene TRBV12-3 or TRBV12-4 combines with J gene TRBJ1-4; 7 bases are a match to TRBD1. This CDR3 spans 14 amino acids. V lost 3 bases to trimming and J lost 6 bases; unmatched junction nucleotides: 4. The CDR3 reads CASSFPGGDEKLFF. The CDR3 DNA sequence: TGTGCCAGCAGTTTCCCAGGGGGAGATGAAAAACTGTTTTTT.

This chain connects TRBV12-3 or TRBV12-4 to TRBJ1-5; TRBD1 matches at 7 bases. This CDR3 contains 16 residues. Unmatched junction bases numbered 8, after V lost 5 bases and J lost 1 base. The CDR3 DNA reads TGTGCCAGCAGTCCCCAGGCAGGGGGGAGCAATCAGCCCCAGCATTTT. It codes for CASSPQAGGSNQPQHF.

CDR3 sequence: CASSTLVGGQYF. The DNA of the CDR3 is TGTGCCAGCAGTACTCTCGTGGGAGGCCAGTACTTC. This chain uses TRBV28 with TRBJ2-5; tentative D call: TRBD2 (6 bases). The CDR3 totals 12 residues. V lost 5 bases and J 10 bases, leaving 14 bases between the germline ends. From germline, CDR1 is MDHEN and CDR2 SYDVKM.

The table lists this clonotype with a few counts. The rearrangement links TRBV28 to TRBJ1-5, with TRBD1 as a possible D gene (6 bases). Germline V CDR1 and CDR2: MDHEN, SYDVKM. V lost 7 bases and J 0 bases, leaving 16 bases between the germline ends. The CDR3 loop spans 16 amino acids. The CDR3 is CASKRGVRDSNQPQHF. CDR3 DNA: TGTGCCAGCAAGAGGGGGGTTCGGGATAGCAATCAGCCCCAGCATTTT.

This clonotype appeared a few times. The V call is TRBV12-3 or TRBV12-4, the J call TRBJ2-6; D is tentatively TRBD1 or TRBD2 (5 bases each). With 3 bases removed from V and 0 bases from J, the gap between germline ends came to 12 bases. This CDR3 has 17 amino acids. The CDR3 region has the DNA TGTGCCAGCAGTTTTCACCCTGGGGGCTCTGGGGCCAACGTCCTGACTTTC. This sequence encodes CASSFHPGGSGANVLTF.

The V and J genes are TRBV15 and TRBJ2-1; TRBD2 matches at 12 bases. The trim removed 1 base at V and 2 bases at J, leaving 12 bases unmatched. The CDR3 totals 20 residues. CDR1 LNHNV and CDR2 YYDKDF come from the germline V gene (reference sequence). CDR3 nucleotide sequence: TGTGCCACCAGCAGAGGCGGACTAGCGGGACTCTCATCCACCTACAATGAGCAGTTCTTC. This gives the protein CATSRGGLAGLSSTYNEQFF.

The CDR3 spells CASSRDRGSPLHF. The CDR3 coding sequence is TGTGCCAGCAGTCGGGACAGGGGTTCACCCCTCCACTTT. This sequence joins TRBV6-1 and TRBJ1-6; 10 bases agree with TRBD1. Unmatched junction bases numbered 1, after V lost 5 bases and J lost 9 bases. The CDR3 sequence is 13 residues long. The V gene's germline CDR1 is MNHNS and CDR2 SASEGT.